This entry lists 8 T cell receptor beta chains sequenced from one sample in a study of T cell responses to AZD1222 COVID-19 vaccine. TCRdb's copy holds only in-frame clones and misses some; the assay was immunoSEQ multiplex PCR. The sample records about 100,000 clones, nearly 90% being singletons. The sample here was peripheral blood, taken 28 days after the second AZD1222 dose. The receptor source for this set is an adult who received the AZD1222 COVID-19 vaccine.

V usage is TRBV11-1 and J usage is TRBJ2-1; D not resolved. This CDR3 region has 16 residues. V dropped 5 bases and J dropped 0 bases, with 14 bases sitting between them. Germline loops: CDR1 SGHAT, CDR2 FQDESV (reference sequence). The CDR3 spells CASSPRRRSSYNEQFF. In nucleotides, the CDR3 is TGTGCCAGCAGCCCTAGAAGACGGAGCTCCTACAATGAGCAGTTCTTC.

This CDR3 is CASIPHRPNTEAFF. The CDR3 region has the DNA TGTGCCAGTATACCCCACAGACCGAACACTGAAGCTTTCTTT. The gene calls are TRBV19 and TRBJ1-1; D not resolved. The CDR3 covers 14 residues. CDR1 LNHDA and CDR2 SQIVND come from the germline V gene (reference sequence). V dropped 7 bases and J dropped 1 base, with 13 bases sitting between them.

This sequence joins TRBV25-1 and TRBJ1-2, with D unclear. Germline V gives CDR1 MGHDK, CDR2 SYGVNS. The V and J ends lost 4 bases and 8 bases respectively, with 11 bases between them. This CDR3 has 12 residues. CDR3 amino acids: CASSVSLEGYTF. CDR3 sequence (DNA): TGTGCCAGCAGTGTGTCTTTAGAAGGCTACACCTTC.

The chain couples TRBV5-1 to TRBJ2-7; no firm D call. This CDR3 comprises 13 residues. V was pared by 1 base and J by 3 bases, with 8 bases between. Germline loops: CDR1 SGHRS, CDR2 YFSETQ. Here the CDR3 reads CASSLQVLYEQYF. In nucleotides, the CDR3 is TGCGCCAGCAGCTTGCAGGTGCTCTACGAGCAGTACTTC.

V is TRBV7-2 and J is TRBJ1-3; D is unclear. CDR3 length: 16 residues. Per germline, CDR1 SGHTA and CDR2 FQGNSA. Trimming removed 0 bases at V and 0 bases at J, with 9 bases between. The CDR3: CASSLAGGSSGNTIYF. CDR3 in DNA: TGTGCCAGCAGCTTAGCCGGCGGAAGCTCTGGAAACACCATATATTTT. The variable domain in full, with the rest retrieved from reference TRBV7-2 and TRBJ1-3, is GAGVSQSPSNKVTEKGKDVELRCDPISGHTALYWYRQSLGQGLEFLIYFQGNSAPDKSGLPSDRFSAERTGGSVSTLTIQRTQQEDSAVYLCASSLAGGSSGNTIYFGEGSWLTVV.

The chain joins TRBV4-2 to TRBJ1-4; D is unclear. CDR3 size: 15 residues. Germline V gives CDR1 LGHNA, CDR2 YNFKEQ. With 0 bases removed from V and 3 bases from J, the gap between germline ends came to 8 bases. The CDR3 is CASSQETSPNEKLFF. The CDR3, as DNA: TGTGCCAGCAGCCAAGAAACCAGCCCTAATGAAAAACTGTTTTTT.

This clone was detected only once. The J gene is TRBJ2-3, the V gene TRBV4-1; perhaps TRBD2 as D (5 bases). Between the trimmed V and J ends, which lost 4 bases and 2 bases, there was a span of 10 bases. This CDR3 spans 14 amino acids. CDR1 and CDR2 (germline): MGHRA, YSYEKL. The CDR3 is CASSLSGDTDTQYF. CDR3 DNA sequence: TGCGCCAGCAGCCTCTCCGGGGACACAGATACGCAGTATTTT.

The V and J genes are TRBV18 and TRBJ2-1; 7 nucleotides agree with TRBD1. Germline V gene data show CDR1 as KGHSH and CDR2 as LQKENI. V was clipped by 8 bases and J by 4 bases; unmatched bases: 11. The CDR3 length is 15 residues. The CDR3 here is CASRFPGTEYNEQFF. The DNA of the CDR3 is TGTGCCAGCCGCTTCCCAGGGACAGAGTACAATGAGCAGTTCTTC.